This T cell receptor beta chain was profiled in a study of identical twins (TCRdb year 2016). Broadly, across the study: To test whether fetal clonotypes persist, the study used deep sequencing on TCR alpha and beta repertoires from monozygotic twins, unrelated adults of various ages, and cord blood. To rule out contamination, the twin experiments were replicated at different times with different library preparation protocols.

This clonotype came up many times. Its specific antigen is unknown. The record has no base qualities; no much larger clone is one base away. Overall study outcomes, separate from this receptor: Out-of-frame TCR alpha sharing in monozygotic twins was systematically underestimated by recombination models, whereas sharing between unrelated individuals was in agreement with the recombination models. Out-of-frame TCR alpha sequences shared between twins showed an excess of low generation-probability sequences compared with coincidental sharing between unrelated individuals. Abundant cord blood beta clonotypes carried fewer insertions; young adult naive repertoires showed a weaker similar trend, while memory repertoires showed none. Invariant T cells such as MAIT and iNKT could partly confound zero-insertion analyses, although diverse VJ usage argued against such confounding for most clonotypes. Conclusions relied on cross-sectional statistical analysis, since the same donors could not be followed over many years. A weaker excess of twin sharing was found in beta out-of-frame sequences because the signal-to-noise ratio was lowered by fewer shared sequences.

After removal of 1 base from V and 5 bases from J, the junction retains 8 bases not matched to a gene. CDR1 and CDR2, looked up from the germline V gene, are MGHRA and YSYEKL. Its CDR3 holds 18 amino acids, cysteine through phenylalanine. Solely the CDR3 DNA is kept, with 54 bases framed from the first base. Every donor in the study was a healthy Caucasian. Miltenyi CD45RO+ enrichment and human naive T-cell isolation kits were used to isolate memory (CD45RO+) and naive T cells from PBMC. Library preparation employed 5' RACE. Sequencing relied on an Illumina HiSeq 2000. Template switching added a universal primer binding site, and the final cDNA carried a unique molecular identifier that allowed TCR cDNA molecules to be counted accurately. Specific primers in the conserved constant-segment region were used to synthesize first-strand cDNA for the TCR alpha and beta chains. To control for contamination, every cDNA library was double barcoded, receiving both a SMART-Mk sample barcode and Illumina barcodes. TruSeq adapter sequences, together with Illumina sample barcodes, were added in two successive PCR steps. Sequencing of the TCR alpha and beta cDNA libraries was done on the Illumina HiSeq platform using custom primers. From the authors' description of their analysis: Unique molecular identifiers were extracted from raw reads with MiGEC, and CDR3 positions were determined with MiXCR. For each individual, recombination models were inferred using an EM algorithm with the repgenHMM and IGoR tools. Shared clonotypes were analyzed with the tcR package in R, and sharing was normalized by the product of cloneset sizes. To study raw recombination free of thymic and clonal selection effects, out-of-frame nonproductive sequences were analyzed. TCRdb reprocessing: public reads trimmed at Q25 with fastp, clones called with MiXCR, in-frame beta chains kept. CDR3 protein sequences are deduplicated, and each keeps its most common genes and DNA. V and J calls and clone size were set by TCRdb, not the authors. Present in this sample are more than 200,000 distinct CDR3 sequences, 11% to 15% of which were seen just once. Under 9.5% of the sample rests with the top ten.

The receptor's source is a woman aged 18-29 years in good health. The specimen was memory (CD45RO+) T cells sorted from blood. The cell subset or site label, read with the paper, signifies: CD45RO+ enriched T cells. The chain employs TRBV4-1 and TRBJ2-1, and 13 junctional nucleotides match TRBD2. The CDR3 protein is CASSQAGLAGAINNEQFF. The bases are TGCGCCAGCAGCCAAGCAGGACTAGCGGGAGCCATAAACAATGAGCAGTTCTTC.